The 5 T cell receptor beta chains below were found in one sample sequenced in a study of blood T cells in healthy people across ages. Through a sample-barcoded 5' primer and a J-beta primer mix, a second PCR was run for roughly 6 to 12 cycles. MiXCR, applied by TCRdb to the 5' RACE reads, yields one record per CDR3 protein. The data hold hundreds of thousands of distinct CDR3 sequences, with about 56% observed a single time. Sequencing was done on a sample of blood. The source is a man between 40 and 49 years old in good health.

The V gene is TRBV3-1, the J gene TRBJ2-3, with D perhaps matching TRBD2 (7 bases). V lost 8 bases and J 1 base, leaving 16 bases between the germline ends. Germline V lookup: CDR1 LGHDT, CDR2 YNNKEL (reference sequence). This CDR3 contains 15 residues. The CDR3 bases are TGTGCCAGCCAAGACCGGGGGGCACGCACAGATACGCAGTATTTT. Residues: CASQDRGARTDTQYF.

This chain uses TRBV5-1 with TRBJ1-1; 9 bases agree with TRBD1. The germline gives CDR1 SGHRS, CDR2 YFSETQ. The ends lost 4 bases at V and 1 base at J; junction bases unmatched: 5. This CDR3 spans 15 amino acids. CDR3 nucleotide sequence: TGCGCCAGCAGCGGAGGGGACAGGGCGAACACTGAAGCTTTCTTT. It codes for CASSGGDRANTEAFF. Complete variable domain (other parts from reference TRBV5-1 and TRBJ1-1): KAGVTQTPRYLIKTRGQQVTLSCSPISGHRSVSWYQQTPGQGLQFLFEYFSETQRNKGNFPGRFSGRQFSNSRSEMNVSTLELGDSALYLCASSGGDRANTEAFFGQGTRLTVV.

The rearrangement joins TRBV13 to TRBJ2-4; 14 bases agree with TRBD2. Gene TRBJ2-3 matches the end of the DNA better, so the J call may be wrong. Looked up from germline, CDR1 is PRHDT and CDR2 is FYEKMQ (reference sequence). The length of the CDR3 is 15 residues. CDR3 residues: CASSSGLAGVGTQYF. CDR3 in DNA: TGTGCCAGCAGCTCGGGACTAGCGGGAGTGGGTACGCAGTATTTT.

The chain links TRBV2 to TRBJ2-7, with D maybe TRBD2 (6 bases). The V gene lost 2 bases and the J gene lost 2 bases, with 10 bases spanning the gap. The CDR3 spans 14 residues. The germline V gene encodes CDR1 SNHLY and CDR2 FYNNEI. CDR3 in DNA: TGTGCCAGCAGTGAACGGGAGACTCCCTACGAGCAGTACTTC. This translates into CASSERETPYEQYF.

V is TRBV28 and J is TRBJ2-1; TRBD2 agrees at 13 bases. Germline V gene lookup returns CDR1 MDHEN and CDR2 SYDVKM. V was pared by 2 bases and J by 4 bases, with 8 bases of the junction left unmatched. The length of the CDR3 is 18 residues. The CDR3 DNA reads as TGTGCCAGCAGTTTAAGGGGACGGACTAGCGGGAGTTACAATGAGCAGTTCTTC. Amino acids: CASSLRGRTSGSYNEQFF.